The 32 T cell receptor beta chains presented below share a single source sample, sequenced in a study of blood T cell repertoires in COVID-19. The table came from immunoSEQ multiplex PCR; TCRdb's copy has only in-frame clones and leaves some out. The sample has 150,000 or so clones, roughly 90% seen once. Sequenced: PBMCs or T cells enriched from blood (not recorded which). These receptors came from a middle-aged woman who had been exposed to COVID-19.

This sequence joins TRBV9 and TRBJ2-1, with 12 bases matching TRBD2. The CDR3 is 15 amino acids. The trim removed 3 bases at V and 8 bases at J, leaving 6 bases unmatched. The V gene's germline CDR1 is SGDLS and CDR2 YYNGEE. CDR3 sequence (DNA): TGTGCCAGCAGCGCCCCTAGCGGGAGGGGTTATGAGCAGTTCTTC. Protein sequence: CASSAPSGRGYEQFF.

This chain connects TRBV7-2 to TRBJ2-7, with TRBD1 identical over 7 bases. Germline CDR1 reads SGHTA; CDR2 reads FQGNSA. This CDR3 spans 15 amino acids. V shed 3 bases and J 6 bases; nucleotides not matched to a gene: 11. CDR3 in DNA: TGTGCCAGCAGCTTTCAGAACAGGGGATTGGGCGAGCAGTACTTC. It encodes CASSFQNRGLGEQYF.

The CDR3 here is CASSHTGGYGYTF. The CDR3 DNA is TGCGCCAGCAGTCATACAGGGGGCTATGGCTACACCTTC. V is TRBV4-1 and J is TRBJ1-2; TRBD1 matches at 8 bases. The germline gives CDR1 MGHRA, CDR2 YSYEKL. V was clipped by 6 bases and J by 4 bases; unmatched bases: 4. The length of the CDR3 is 13 residues.

V is TRBV5-1 and J is TRBJ1-3; no clear D. Trimming removed 1 base from V and 0 bases from J, with 8 bases in between. CDR3 length equals 15 residues. Germline CDR1 is SGHRS and CDR2 is YFSETQ. DNA for the CDR3: TGCGCCAGCAGCTTGACGACATTCTCTGGAAACACCATATATTTT. Encoded protein: CASSLTTFSGNTIYF.

This chain links TRBV13 with TRBJ2-7, with 7 positions matching TRBD1. V dropped 0 bases and J dropped 2; count of bases not matched to a gene: 4. The germline CDR1 and CDR2 sequences are PRHDT and FYEKMQ (reference sequence). The CDR3 spans 15 residues. The CDR3 DNA reads as TGTGCCAGCAGCTTAGGGACAGGGAGCACCTACGAGCAGTACTTC. This sequence encodes CASSLGTGSTYEQYF.

This chain uses TRBV7-2 with TRBJ2-3, with D possibly TRBD2 on 6 matching bases. This CDR3 is built from 14 residues. V gave up 4 bases and J gave up 0 bases, with 8 bases separating them. Germline CDR1 and CDR2: SGHTA and FQGNSA. The CDR3 here is CASSSGTSTDTQYF. CDR3 DNA sequence: TGTGCCAGCAGCTCCGGGACTAGCACAGATACGCAGTATTTT.

The chain uses TRBV10-2 and TRBJ1-6; D perhaps matches TRBD1 (6 bases). The ends were cut back, 2 bases at V and 1 base at J, with 12 bases in the middle. This CDR3 region has 17 residues. Germline V gene data show CDR1 as WSHSY and CDR2 as SAAADI. CDR3 nucleotides: TGCGCCAGCAGTGAGATGGGGGGGCTGTCCTATAATTCACCCCTCCACTTT. It encodes CASSEMGGLSYNSPLHF.

The chain employs TRBV27 and TRBJ2-7; perhaps TRBD1 as D (8 bases). Germline assignment: CDR1 MNHEY and CDR2 SMNVEV (reference sequence). The CDR3 is 14 amino acids. Trimming took 5 bases from V and 1 from J, leaving 12 bases between them. The CDR3: CASSNRGGSYEQYF. CDR3 DNA sequence: TGTGCCAGCAGTAACAGGGGGGGATCCTACGAGCAGTACTTC.

In regard to this clone: Other DNA sequences in this specimen translate into the identical CDR3. V usage is TRBV4-1 and J usage is TRBJ1-5; maybe TRBD1 (6 bases). The CDR3 runs 16 residues. Trimming shortened V by 0 bases and J by 4 bases, and 13 bases separated the two germline ends. In germline, CDR1 is MGHRA, CDR2 YSYEKL. In nucleotides, the CDR3 is TGCGCCAGCAGCCAAGATTCGGGGGGCTGGAATCAGCCCCAGCATTTT. Translating it yields CASSQDSGGWNQPQHF.

Only a few counts were recorded for this clone. This chain uses TRBV6-4 with TRBJ2-3, with 10 bases fitting TRBD2. V lost 2 bases to trimming and J lost 2 bases; unmatched junction nucleotides: 4. Germline V CDR1 and CDR2: MRHNA, SNTAGT. This CDR3 spans 16 amino acids. CDR3 nucleotides: TGTGCCAGCAGTGACATCCTAGCGGGAGACACAGATACGCAGTATTTT. It codes for CASSDILAGDTDTQYF.

This clone was found many times. The chain has TRBV10-2 and TRBJ2-1, with TRBD2 as a possible D gene (6 bases). Germline V CDR1 and CDR2: WSHSY, SAAADI. This CDR3 has 16 residues. V was cut by 4 bases and J by 3 bases, with 16 bases left in between. The CDR3 bases are TGCGCCAGCAGTGCAACCTCTGGGGGAGGCTACAATGAGCAGTTCTTC. It codes for CASSATSGGGYNEQFF.

This clone was recorded a few times. Other nucleotide sequences from this sample produce the same CDR3. The chain uses TRBV5-1 and TRBJ2-1; 11 bases align to TRBD2. Germline V lookup: CDR1 SGHRS, CDR2 YFSETQ. The CDR3 is 17 residues long. The V segment lost 3 bases and the J segment 6 bases; nucleotides outside the gene matches: 11. The CDR3 nucleotides are TGCGCCAGCAGCTCCGGGCGGGGTAGCGGGGGGGCCAATGAGCAGTTCTTC. Residues: CASSSGRGSGGANEQFF.

The CDR3 DNA reads TGCGCCAGCAGCTACAACAGGGGAACCGGGGAGCTGTTTTTT. Translated: CASSYNRGTGELFF. V is TRBV5-1 and J is TRBJ2-2, with 7 positions matching TRBD1. This CDR3 is 14 amino acids long. Germline V gives CDR1 SGHRS, CDR2 YFSETQ. Trimming at V came to 3 bases and at J to 5 bases, leaving 4 bases not matched to a gene. Full variable domain (remainder filled in from reference TRBV5-1 and TRBJ2-2): KAGVTQTPRYLIKTRGQQVTLSCSPISGHRSVSWYQQTPGQGLQFLFEYFSETQRNKGNFPGRFSGRQFSNSRSEMNVSTLELGDSALYLCASSYNRGTGELFFGEGSRLTVL.

The chain uses TRBV10-2 and TRBJ2-1; 9 positions match TRBD2. The CDR3 runs 15 residues. The V segment lost 2 bases and the J segment 7 bases; nucleotides outside the gene matches: 6. Germline CDR1 reads WSHSY; CDR2 reads SAAADI. The CDR3 DNA is TGCGCCAGCAGTGAGGGTCTAGCGGGGCCTAATGAGCAGTTCTTC. Protein sequence: CASSEGLAGPNEQFF.

V and J are TRBV27 and TRBJ1-6; TRBD1 aligns across 9 bases. CDR1 is MNHEY, CDR2 SMNVEV, per germline (reference sequence). The CDR3 contains 15 residues. J gave up 8 bases and V 6 bases, and 8 bases lay outside the gene matches. CDR3 region: CASRQQGARDSPLHF. CDR3 nucleotide sequence: TGTGCCAGCAGACAACAGGGGGCGCGGGATTCACCCCTCCACTTT.

This chain uses TRBV5-6 with TRBJ2-1, with D tentatively TRBD1 (5 bases). The CDR3 spans 15 residues. CDR1 and CDR2 (germline): SGHDT, YYEEEE. V was trimmed by 7 bases and J by 1 base, leaving 15 bases between them. The CDR3 loop is CASGQLLSSYNEQFF. CDR3 nucleotides: TGTGCCAGCGGACAACTTTTAAGTTCCTACAATGAGCAGTTCTTC.

The chain employs TRBV19 and TRBJ1-2; possible D gene TRBD1, 6 bases. CDR1 and CDR2 from the germline V gene are LNHDA and SQIVND (reference sequence). The CDR3 is made up of 17 amino acids. V was cut by 7 bases and J by 4 bases, with 25 bases left in between. CDR3 loop: CASTKMGHRERSYGYTF. The CDR3 DNA reads TGTGCCAGTACCAAAATGGGCCACAGGGAAAGGAGCTATGGCTACACCTTC.

J is TRBJ1-6 and V is TRBV7-3, with D hard to call. The V end lost 4 bases, the J end lost 5 bases, and 9 bases lay between the germline ends. Germline V CDR1 and CDR2: SGHTA, FQGTGA. This CDR3 has 14 amino acids. The CDR3 region is CASSSTDNNSPLHF. The CDR3 region has the DNA TGTGCCAGCAGCTCTACAGATAATAATTCACCCCTCCACTTT.

This clone was observed a handful of times. The chain employs TRBV28 and TRBJ1-5; D might be TRBD1 (6 bases). The V gene's germline CDR1 is MDHEN and CDR2 SYDVKM. V gave up 6 bases and J gave up 1 base, with 19 bases separating them. This CDR3 has 17 residues. The DNA of the CDR3 is TGTGCCAGCAGCCAGCCCGGGCCAGGGGTAAGCAATCAGCCCCAGCATTTT. It translates to CASSQPGPGVSNQPQHF. Full variable domain (outside the CDR3, taken from reference TRBV28 and TRBJ1-5): DVKVTQSSRYLVKRTGEKVFLECVQDMDHENMFWYRQDPGLGLRLIYFSYDVKMKEKGDIPEGYSVSREKKERFSLILESASTNQTSMYLCASSQPGPGVSNQPQHFGDGTRLSIL.

The J gene is TRBJ1-5, the V gene TRBV25-1; D gene ambiguous. CDR3 size: 14 residues. The germline V gene has CDR1 MGHDK and CDR2 SYGVNS. The V gene lost 5 bases and the J gene lost 3 bases, with 11 bases spanning the gap. This chain's CDR3 is CASSSGRINQPQHF. The CDR3 DNA is TGTGCCAGCAGTAGCGGGCGGATCAATCAGCCCCAGCATTTT. Based on the CDR3 plus reference TRBV25-1 and TRBJ1-5, the full variable domain is EADIYQTPRYLVIGTGKKITLECSQTMGHDKMYWYQQDPGMELHLIHYSYGVNSTEKGDLSSESTVSRIRTEHFPLTLESARPSHTSQYLCASSSGRINQPQHFGDGTRLSIL.

V is TRBV18 and J is TRBJ1-2, with TRBD1 matching over 11 bases. V was clipped by 6 bases and J by 8 bases; unmatched bases: 11. There are 15 residues in the CDR3. Germline CDR1 and CDR2: KGHSH and LQKENI. Written as DNA, the CDR3 is TGTGCCAGCTCGCCCGGGACAGGGGGAGAATCGGGCTACACCTTC. Amino acid sequence: CASSPGTGGESGYTF. Variable domain in full (rest from reference TRBV18 and TRBJ1-2): NAGVMQNPRHLVRRRGQEARLRCSPMKGHSHVYWYRQLPEEGLKFMVYLQKENIIDESGMPKERFSAEFPKEGPSILRIQQVVRGDSAAYFCASSPGTGGESGYTFGSGTRLTVV.

The chain employs TRBV9 and TRBJ1-1; D remains unclear. Per the germline V gene, CDR1 is SGDLS and CDR2 is YYNGEE. V was pared by 0 bases and J by 1 base, with 10 bases between. The CDR3 covers 15 residues. The CDR3 protein is CASSVDGLKNTEAFF. CDR3 bases: TGTGCCAGCAGCGTAGATGGGCTTAAGAACACTGAAGCTTTCTTT. Combining the CDR3 with reference TRBV9 and TRBJ1-1 gives the whole variable domain DSGVTQTPKHLITATGQRVTLRCSPRSGDLSVYWYQQSLDQGLQFLIQYYNGEERAKGNILERFSAQQFPDLHSELNLSSLELGDSALYFCASSVDGLKNTEAFFGQGTRLTVV.

The DNA for the CDR3 is TGTGCCAGCAGCTTGGGCGGGTTCTATGGCTACACCTTC. Protein product: CASSLGGFYGYTF. V is TRBV5-8 and J is TRBJ1-2; D not certain. Germline V gene data show CDR1 as SGHTS and CDR2 as YDEGEE. The CDR3 covers 13 residues. V lost 0 bases, J lost 4 bases, and 7 bases lay in between. Full variable domain (remainder filled in from reference TRBV5-8 and TRBJ1-2): EAGVTQSPTHLIKTRGQQATLRCSPISGHTSVYWYQQALGLGLQFLLWYDEGEERNRGNFPPRFSGRQFPNYSSELNVNALELEDSALYLCASSLGGFYGYTFGSGTRLTVV.

The sample holds one count of this clone. This sequence joins TRBV7-7 and TRBJ1-2; D ambiguous. This CDR3 has 12 residues. In germline, CDR1 is SSHAT, CDR2 FNYEAQ (reference sequence). V was clipped by 10 bases and J by 0 bases, with 9 bases between them. As DNA, the CDR3 is TGTGCCATCGGTTCTTCTAACTATGGCTACACCTTC. This translates into CAIGSSNYGYTF.

This chain connects TRBV28 to TRBJ1-2; no firm D call. Germline V gene data show CDR1 as MDHEN and CDR2 as SYDVKM. Trimming left V 1 base short and J 8 bases short, with 17 bases between. The CDR3 sequence is 15 residues long. CDR3 nucleotides: TGTGCCAGCAGTTTATTGAACCGTGGGCTTGGAGGCTACACCTTC. It specifies CASSLLNRGLGGYTF.

This sequence joins TRBV19 and TRBJ1-2; TRBD1 aligns across 11 bases. Germline values: CDR1 LNHDA, CDR2 SQIVND (reference sequence). Losses at the gene ends were 6 bases for V and 7 bases for J; bases not matched to a gene: 4. The CDR3 consists of 13 residues. The CDR3 is CASSRTGGSGYTF. The CDR3 DNA sequence: TGTGCCAGTAGCCGGACAGGGGGCTCTGGCTACACCTTC.

This rearrangement joins TRBV29-1 to TRBJ2-5; perhaps TRBD2 as D (7 bases). The germline V and J ends were trimmed by 4 bases and 4 bases, with 13 bases remaining between them. Germline V gene data show CDR1 as SQVTM and CDR2 as ANQGSEA. CDR3 length: 13 residues. Here the CDR3 DNA reads TGCAGCGTTGCAATCGGGGGGCGAGAGACCCAGTACTTC. Amino acid sequence: CSVAIGGRETQYF.

The rearrangement joins TRBV5-6 to TRBJ2-3, with 7 bases that match TRBD2. With V trimmed by 4 bases and J by 5 bases, 7 bases remained unmatched. Germline-derived CDR1 and CDR2 are SGHDT and YYEEEE. The CDR3 runs 14 residues. The CDR3 loop reads CASSGLGAGDTQYF. DNA of the CDR3: TGTGCCAGCAGCGGACTAGGGGCAGGAGATACGCAGTATTTT.

The rearrangement uses TRBV6-5 and TRBJ2-7; no firm D call. V lost 5 bases and J lost 4, with 12 bases in between. This CDR3 contains 13 residues. CDR1 and CDR2 from the germline V gene are MNHEY and SVGAGI. CDR3 loop: CASSPTFPYEQYF. The CDR3 DNA follows: TGTGCCAGCAGTCCTACTTTTCCTTACGAGCAGTACTTC.

The chain joins TRBV5-1 to TRBJ1-5, with TRBD1 identical over 12 bases. V was clipped by 4 bases and J by 0 bases; unmatched bases: 8. Germline-derived CDR1 and CDR2 are SGHRS and YFSETQ. The CDR3 runs to 18 residues. The DNA of the CDR3 is TGCGCCAGCAGCCCAGGGACAGGGGGCCGATATAGCAATCAGCCCCAGCATTTT. Protein product: CASSPGTGGRYSNQPQHF.

This clone turned up a few times. The chain carries TRBV6-6 and TRBJ1-5; 8 nucleotides agree with TRBD1. Trimming removed 5 bases from V and 9 bases from J; junction bases left unmatched: 6. The CDR3 length is 13 residues. Per germline, CDR1 MNHNY and CDR2 SVGAGI (reference sequence). CDR3 loop: CASSTGGRLPQHF. The CDR3 region has the DNA TGTGCCAGCAGTACAGGGGGGAGATTGCCCCAGCATTTT.

The rearrangement links TRBV7-9 to TRBJ1-4; a possible D gene is TRBD1 (6 bases). Germline CDR1 reads SEHNR; CDR2 reads FQNEAQ (reference sequence). V dropped 6 bases and J dropped 2 bases, with 10 bases sitting between them. CDR3 length equals 14 residues. The CDR3 here is CASRKTGTNEKLFF. For the CDR3, the DNA is TGTGCCAGCAGAAAAACAGGGACTAATGAAAAACTGTTTTTT.